Below, 23 T cell receptor beta chains from the same sample are listed, as sequenced in a study of T cell responses to AZD1222 COVID-19 vaccine. Method: immunoSEQ multiplex PCR; TCRdb's copy keeps in-frame clones and lacks some. Of roughly 70,000 clones in the sample, 75% to 95% were seen once. This specimen was peripheral blood, taken 28 days after the second dose of the MenACWY control vaccine. The receptors come from an adult who received the MenACWY meningococcal vaccine as a control.

The sample holds one count of this clone. The V gene is TRBV9, the J gene TRBJ2-2; 13 bases match TRBD2. The CDR3 is made up of 17 amino acids. J lost 6 bases, V lost 4 bases, and 9 bases had no gene match. Germline loops: CDR1 SGDLS, CDR2 YYNGEE. The CDR3 DNA sequence: TGTGCCAGCAGCCGAGGACTAGCGGGAGAGGGACCCGGGGAGCTGTTTTTT. This translates into CASSRGLAGEGPGELFF.

The rearrangement uses TRBV7-8 and TRBJ1-1, with D perhaps TRBD1 (6 bases). V lost 0 bases to trimming and J lost 5 bases, with 16 bases between them. This CDR3 region has 16 residues. The germline CDR1 and CDR2 sequences are SGHVS and FQNEAQ. CDR3 region: CASSLASYRDGTEAFF. The CDR3 DNA is TGTGCCAGCAGCTTAGCCTCTTACAGGGACGGGACTGAAGCTTTCTTT.

This clone was seen a single time. J is TRBJ1-2 and V is TRBV20-1; D call uncertain. Germline V gene sequence: CDR1 DFQATT, CDR2 SNEGSKA (reference sequence). V lost 6 bases and J lost 2, with 7 bases in between. The CDR3 totals 11 residues. The CDR3 region is CSAPGNYGYTF. The CDR3 DNA sequence: TGCAGTGCGCCGGGGAACTATGGCTACACCTTC.

This chain uses TRBV2 with TRBJ1-2, with a tentative D call TRBD1 (5 bases). With 6 bases removed from V and 5 bases from J, the gap between germline ends came to 19 bases. CDR3 length: 15 amino acids. In germline, CDR1 is SNHLY, CDR2 FYNNEI. CDR3 amino acids: CASSLTPGGFYGYTF. The CDR3 DNA reads TGTGCCAGCAGCCTAACCCCGGGGGGGTTTTATGGCTACACCTTC.

The chain links TRBV6-5 to TRBJ1-1; D is perhaps TRBD1 (6 bases). V lost 7 bases and J lost 0, with 15 bases in between. Per germline, CDR1 MNHEY and CDR2 SVGAGI. This CDR3 contains 15 residues. CDR3 nucleotide sequence: TGTGCCAGCAACCACGAAGGGGGGCTGAACACTGAAGCTTTCTTT. This gives the protein CASNHEGGLNTEAFF.

The CDR3 DNA sequence: TGTGCCAGCAACCCACGAGGGATTAAAACGAGGCGCACAGATACGCAGTATTTT. This gives the protein CASNPRGIKTRRTDTQYF. V gene TRBV21-1 combines with J gene TRBJ2-3; the table's D call TRBD2 went unverified against the DNA. TRBV21-1 is a pseudogene segment. This CDR3 has 18 residues.

This rearrangement joins TRBV6-5 to TRBJ1-6; D is undetermined. This CDR3 has 12 amino acids. Germline loops: CDR1 MNHEY, CDR2 SVGAGI. The CDR3 sequence is CALRGYNSPLHF. As DNA, the CDR3 is TGTGCTCTTCGCGGCTATAATTCACCCCTCCACTTT.

This rearrangement joins TRBV4-1 to TRBJ2-6; D is ambiguous. CDR1 is MGHRA, CDR2 YSYEKL, per germline. This CDR3 contains 15 residues. The ends were cut back, 0 bases at V and 2 bases at J, with 5 bases in the middle. CDR3 sequence (DNA): TGCGCCAGCAGCCAAGAACGGGCTGGGGCCAACGTCCTGACTTTC. Translating it yields CASSQERAGANVLTF.

V and J are TRBV5-6 and TRBJ2-4; TRBD1 matches at 8 bases. With V trimmed by 5 bases and J by 6 bases, 7 bases remained unmatched. The V gene's germline CDR1 is SGHDT and CDR2 YYEEEE. This CDR3 has 14 residues. The DNA for the CDR3 is TGTGCCAGCAGTGGGCAGGGGGCGGGAAACATTCAGTACTTC. This translates into CASSGQGAGNIQYF.

About this clone: A read error may produce the germline difference seen at one junction end. The chain carries TRBV7-8 and TRBJ1-3, with a tentative D call TRBD1 (5 bases). Germline lookup yields CDR1 SGHVS and CDR2 FQNEAQ. The CDR3 runs to 15 residues. The CDR3 sequence is CASSLQGRDSSVGLF. In DNA form, the CDR3 reads TGTGCCAGCAGCTTACAGGGTCGTGATTCTTCGGTTGGACTTTTT.

The chain employs TRBV3-1 (or the pseudogene TRBV3-2) and TRBJ1-2; D is unclear. In germline, CDR1 is LGHDT, CDR2 YNNKEL (reference sequence). CDR3 length: 14 residues. V shed 5 bases and J shed 1 base, with 11 bases lying between them. The CDR3 sequence is CASSGRAVNYGYTF. CDR3 nucleotides: TGTGCCAGCAGCGGCCGGGCCGTTAACTATGGCTACACCTTC.

The gene calls are TRBV21-1 and TRBJ2-5; whether TRBD2, the table's D call, matches the DNA was not checked. TRBV21-1 is deemed a pseudogene. This CDR3 comprises 14 residues. The CDR3 DNA reads TGTGCCAGCAGCAAAAAGGGAGGCCCTGGGACCCAGTACTTC. Amino acids: CASSKKGGPGTQYF.

This chain joins TRBV19 and TRBJ1-5; no clear D. Germline V lookup: CDR1 LNHDA, CDR2 SQIVND (reference sequence). This CDR3 comprises 15 residues. With 3 bases removed from V and 2 bases from J, the gap between germline ends came to 11 bases. CDR3 coding DNA: TGTGCCAGTAGTATTCGGGCGATCGGCAATCAGCCCCAGCATTTT. Translation gives CASSIRAIGNQPQHF.

The DNA for the CDR3 is TGTGCCAGCAGCGACAGGGGACGCTACACCTTC. Translating it yields CASSDRGRYTF. This chain uses TRBV6-2 or TRBV6-3 with TRBJ1-2; 8 nucleotides agree with TRBD1. CDR3 length equals 11 residues. Germline trimming cut 6 bases from V and 9 bases from J; bases unmatched to any gene: 3. Germline CDR1 is MNHEY and CDR2 is SVGEGT.

The chain employs TRBV7-3 and TRBJ1-1, with 7 bases matching TRBD1. Germline values: CDR1 SGHTA, CDR2 FQGTGA. This CDR3 region has 13 residues. V dropped 6 bases and J dropped 5; count of bases not matched to a gene: 6. The CDR3 loop is CASRHTGATEAFF. DNA of the CDR3: TGTGCCAGCAGACACACAGGGGCGACTGAAGCTTTCTTT. Together with reference TRBV7-3 and TRBJ1-1, the CDR3 gives the full variable domain: GAGVSQTPSNKVTEKGKYVELRCDPISGHTALYWYRQSLGQGPEFLIYFQGTGAADDSGLPNDRFFAVRPEGSVSTLKIQRTERGDSAVYLCASRHTGATEAFFGQGTRLTVV.

The chain employs TRBV7-9 and TRBJ1-1, with D hard to call. CDR1 and CDR2 from the germline V gene are SEHNR and FQNEAQ (reference sequence). This CDR3 region has 12 residues. The ends were cut back, 5 bases at V and 2 bases at J, with 6 bases in the middle. The CDR3 coding sequence is TGTGCCAGCAGCGTCAGTAACACTGAAGCTTTCTTT. This codes for CASSVSNTEAFF.

The chain is built from TRBV3-1 (or the pseudogene TRBV3-2) and TRBJ1-5; D is ambiguous. Germline V gene sequence: CDR1 LGHDT, CDR2 YNNKEL (reference sequence). The V gene lost 3 bases and the J gene lost 1 base, with 7 bases spanning the gap. CDR3 size: 14 residues. This CDR3 is CASSQSSSNQPQHF. DNA for the CDR3: TGTGCCAGCAGCCAGTCTTCCAGCAATCAGCCCCAGCATTTT.

The CDR3 sequence is CASSKSSRQGRETQYF. CDR3 DNA sequence: TGTGCCAGTAGTAAATCTAGCCGACAGGGTCGAGAGACCCAGTACTTC. This sequence joins TRBV19 and TRBJ2-5; 7 bases match TRBD1. With 4 bases clipped from V and 4 bases from J, the junction kept 12 bases outside the gene matches. The germline V gene encodes CDR1 LNHDA and CDR2 SQIVND (reference sequence). This CDR3 spans 16 amino acids.

The chain recombines TRBV10-2 with TRBJ2-7; the match to TRBD2 covers 11 bases. From germline, CDR1 is WSHSY and CDR2 SAAADI. This CDR3 is 15 amino acids long. The V and J ends lost 2 bases and 6 bases, in that order; junction bases with no gene match: 6. The CDR3 region is CASSEQGLAASEQYF. In DNA form, the CDR3 reads TGCGCCAGCAGTGAGCAGGGACTAGCGGCCTCCGAGCAGTACTTC.

The chain combines TRBV4-2 with TRBJ1-1, with TRBD1 as a possible D gene (5 bases). The V and J ends lost 1 base and 4 bases respectively, with 13 bases between them. The CDR3 is 15 amino acids. Germline V gene lookup returns CDR1 LGHNA and CDR2 YNFKEQ. This chain's CDR3 is CASSQGPQGGTEAFF. DNA for the CDR3: TGTGCCAGCAGCCAAGGACCCCAGGGCGGCACTGAAGCTTTCTTT.

V usage is TRBV7-6 and J usage is TRBJ2-1; 8 bases fit TRBD2. CDR1 is SGHVS and CDR2 is FNYEAQ in the germline V gene. The CDR3 contains 14 residues. The ends lost 1 base at V and 5 bases at J; junction bases unmatched: 1. The CDR3 DNA follows: TGTGCCAGCAGCTTAGGAGCGGGAGACAATGAGCAGTTCTTC. It yields the protein CASSLGAGDNEQFF.

The chain couples TRBV5-5 to TRBJ2-3; TRBD2 is a possible D gene (6 bases). V was trimmed by 1 base and J by 4 bases, leaving 22 bases between them. Germline V gives CDR1 SGHKS, CDR2 YYEKEE (reference sequence). The CDR3 sequence is 18 residues long. CDR3 region: CASSLSARTGGGADTQYF. The CDR3 bases are TGTGCCAGCAGCTTGTCGGCCAGAACGGGCGGAGGGGCAGATACGCAGTATTTT.

A note on this clone: The junction shows a germline mismatch at one end, possibly a read error. The rearrangement uses TRBV4-3 and TRBJ1-1; weak D call: TRBD1 (5 bases). Germline CDR1 and CDR2: LGHNA and YSLEER. The CDR3 has 14 residues. This CDR3 reads CASSQGQSNAEAFF. The DNA for the CDR3 is TGCGCCAGCAGCCAAGGACAGTCGAACGCTGAAGCTTTCTTT.